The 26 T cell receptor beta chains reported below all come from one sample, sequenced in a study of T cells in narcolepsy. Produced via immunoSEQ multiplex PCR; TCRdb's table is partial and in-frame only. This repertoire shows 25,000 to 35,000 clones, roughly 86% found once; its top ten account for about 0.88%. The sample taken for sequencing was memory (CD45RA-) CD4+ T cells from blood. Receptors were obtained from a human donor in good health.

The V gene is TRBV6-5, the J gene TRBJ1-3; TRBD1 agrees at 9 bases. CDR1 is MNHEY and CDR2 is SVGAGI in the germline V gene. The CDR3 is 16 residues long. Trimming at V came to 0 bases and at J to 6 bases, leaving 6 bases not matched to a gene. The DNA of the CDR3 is TGTGCCAGCAGTTACTCCCCCCGGACAGGGGAAAACACCATATATTTT. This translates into CASSYSPRTGENTIYF.

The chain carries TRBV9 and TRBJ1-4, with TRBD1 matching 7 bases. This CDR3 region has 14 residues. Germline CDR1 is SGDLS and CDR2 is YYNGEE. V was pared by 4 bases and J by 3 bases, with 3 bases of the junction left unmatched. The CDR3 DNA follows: TGTGCCAGCAGCCCCGGGACAGCTAATGAAAAACTGTTTTTT. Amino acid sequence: CASSPGTANEKLFF. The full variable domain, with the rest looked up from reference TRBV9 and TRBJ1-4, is DSGVTQTPKHLITATGQRVTLRCSPRSGDLSVYWYQQSLDQGLQFLIQYYNGEERAKGNILERFSAQQFPDLHSELNLSSLELGDSALYFCASSPGTANEKLFFGSGTQLSVL.

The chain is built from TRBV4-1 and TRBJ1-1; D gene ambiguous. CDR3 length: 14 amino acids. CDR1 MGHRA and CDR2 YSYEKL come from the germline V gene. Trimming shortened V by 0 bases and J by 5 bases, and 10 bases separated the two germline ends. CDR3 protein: CASSQDRSGTEAFF. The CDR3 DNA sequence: TGCGCCAGCAGCCAAGATAGGTCGGGAACTGAAGCTTTCTTT.

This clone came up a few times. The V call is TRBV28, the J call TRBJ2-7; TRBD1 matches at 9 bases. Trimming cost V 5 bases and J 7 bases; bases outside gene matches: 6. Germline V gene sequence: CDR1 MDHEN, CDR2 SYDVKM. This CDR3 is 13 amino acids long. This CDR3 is CASSQQGAVEQYF. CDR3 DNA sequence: TGTGCCAGCAGTCAACAGGGGGCGGTTGAGCAGTACTTC.

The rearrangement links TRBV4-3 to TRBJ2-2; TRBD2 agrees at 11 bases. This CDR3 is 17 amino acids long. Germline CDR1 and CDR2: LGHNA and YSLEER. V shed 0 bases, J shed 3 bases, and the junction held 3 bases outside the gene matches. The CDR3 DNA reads TGCGCCAGCAGCCAAGATGGGACTAGCGGTGACACCGGGGAGCTGTTTTTT. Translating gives CASSQDGTSGDTGELFF.

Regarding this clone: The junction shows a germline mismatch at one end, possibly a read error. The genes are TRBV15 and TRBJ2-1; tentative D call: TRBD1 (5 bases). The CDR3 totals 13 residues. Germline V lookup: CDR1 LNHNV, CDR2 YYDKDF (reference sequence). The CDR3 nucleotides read TGTGCCGCCAGCAGCAGACAGTACAATGAGCAGTTCTTC. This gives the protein CAASSRQYNEQFF.

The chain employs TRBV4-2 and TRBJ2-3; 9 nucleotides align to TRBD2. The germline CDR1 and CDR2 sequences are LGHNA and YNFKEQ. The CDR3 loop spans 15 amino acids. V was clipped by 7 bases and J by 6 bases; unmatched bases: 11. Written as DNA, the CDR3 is TGTGCCAGCACACAGTCTAGCGGGGAGGGGGATACGCAGTATTTT. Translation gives CASTQSSGEGDTQYF.

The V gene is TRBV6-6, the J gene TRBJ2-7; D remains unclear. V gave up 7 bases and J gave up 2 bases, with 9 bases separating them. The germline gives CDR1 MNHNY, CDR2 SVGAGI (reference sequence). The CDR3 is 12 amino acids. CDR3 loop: CASKNGPYEQYF. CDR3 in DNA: TGTGCCAGCAAGAACGGCCCCTACGAGCAGTACTTC.

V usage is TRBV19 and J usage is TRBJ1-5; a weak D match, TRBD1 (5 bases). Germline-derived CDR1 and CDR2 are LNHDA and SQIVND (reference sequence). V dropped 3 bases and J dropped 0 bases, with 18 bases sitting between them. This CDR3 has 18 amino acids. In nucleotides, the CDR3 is TGTGCCAGTAGTATTATAGGTGGGGGGTCGGATAGCAATCAGCCCCAGCATTTT. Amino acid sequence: CASSIIGGGSDSNQPQHF.

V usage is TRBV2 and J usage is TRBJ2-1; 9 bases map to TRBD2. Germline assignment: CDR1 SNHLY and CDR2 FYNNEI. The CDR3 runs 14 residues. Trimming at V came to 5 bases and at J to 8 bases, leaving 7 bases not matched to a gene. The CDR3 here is CASSSREGLDEQFF. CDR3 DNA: TGTGCCAGCAGTTCGCGGGAGGGCCTGGATGAGCAGTTCTTC.

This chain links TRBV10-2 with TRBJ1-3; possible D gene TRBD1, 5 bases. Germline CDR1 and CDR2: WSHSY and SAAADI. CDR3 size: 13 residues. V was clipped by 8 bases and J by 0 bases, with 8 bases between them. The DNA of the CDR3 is TGCGCCAGCCTGACAGACTCTGGAAACACCATATATTTT. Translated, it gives CASLTDSGNTIYF.

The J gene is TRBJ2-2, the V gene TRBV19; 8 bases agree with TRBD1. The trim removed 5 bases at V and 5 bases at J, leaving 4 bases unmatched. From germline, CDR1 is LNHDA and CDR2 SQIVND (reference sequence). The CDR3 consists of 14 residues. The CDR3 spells CASSGQGYTGELFF. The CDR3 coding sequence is TGTGCCAGTAGTGGACAGGGCTATACCGGGGAGCTGTTTTTT.

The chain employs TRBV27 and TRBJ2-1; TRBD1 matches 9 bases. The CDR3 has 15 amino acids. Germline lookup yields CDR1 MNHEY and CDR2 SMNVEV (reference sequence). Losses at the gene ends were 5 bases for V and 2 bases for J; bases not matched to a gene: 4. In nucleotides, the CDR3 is TGTGCCAGCAGTCTGGACAGGGGAACCTACAATGAGCAGTTCTTC. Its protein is CASSLDRGTYNEQFF.

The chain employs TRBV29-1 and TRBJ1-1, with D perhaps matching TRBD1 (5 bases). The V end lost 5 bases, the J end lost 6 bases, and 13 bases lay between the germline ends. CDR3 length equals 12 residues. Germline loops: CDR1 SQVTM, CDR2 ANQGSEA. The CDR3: CSVWKTASEAFF. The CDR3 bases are TGCAGCGTTTGGAAGACAGCGTCTGAAGCTTTCTTT.

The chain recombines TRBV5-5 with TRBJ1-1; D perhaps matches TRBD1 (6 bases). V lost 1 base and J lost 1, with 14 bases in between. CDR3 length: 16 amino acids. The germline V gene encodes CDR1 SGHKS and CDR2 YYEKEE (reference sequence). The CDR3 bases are TGTGCCAGCAGCTTGAAGGGGGGCGGCCGGAACACTGAAGCTTTCTTT. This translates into CASSLKGGGRNTEAFF.

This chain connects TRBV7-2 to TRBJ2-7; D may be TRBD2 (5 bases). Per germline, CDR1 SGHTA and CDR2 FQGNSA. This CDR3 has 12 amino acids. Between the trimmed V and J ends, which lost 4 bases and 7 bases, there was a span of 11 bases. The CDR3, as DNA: TGTGCCAGCAGCTACCCCCGCGGGGAGCAGTACTTC. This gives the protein CASSYPRGEQYF.

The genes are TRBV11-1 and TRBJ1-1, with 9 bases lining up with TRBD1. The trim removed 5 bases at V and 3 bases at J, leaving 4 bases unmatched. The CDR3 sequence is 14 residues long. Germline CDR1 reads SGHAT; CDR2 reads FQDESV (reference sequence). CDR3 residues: CASSPGQGYTEAFF. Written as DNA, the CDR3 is TGTGCCAGCAGCCCCGGACAGGGGTACACTGAAGCTTTCTTT.

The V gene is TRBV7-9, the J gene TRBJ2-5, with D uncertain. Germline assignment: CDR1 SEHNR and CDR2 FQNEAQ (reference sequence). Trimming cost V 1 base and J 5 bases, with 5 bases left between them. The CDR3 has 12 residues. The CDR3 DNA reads TGTGCCAGCAGCTTAGTTGGTGAGACCCAGTACTTC. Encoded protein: CASSLVGETQYF.

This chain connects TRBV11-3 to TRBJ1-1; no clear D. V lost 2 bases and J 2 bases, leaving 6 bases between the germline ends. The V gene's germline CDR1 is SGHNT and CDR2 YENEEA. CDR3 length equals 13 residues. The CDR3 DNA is TGTGCCAGCAGCTTAAATCGAAACACTGAAGCTTTCTTT. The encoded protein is CASSLNRNTEAFF. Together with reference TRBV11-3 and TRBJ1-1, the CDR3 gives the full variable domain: EAGVVQSPRYKIIEKKQPVAFWCNPISGHNTLYWYLQNLGQGPELLIRYENEEAVDDSQLPKDRFSAERLKGVDSTLKIQPAELGDSAVYLCASSLNRNTEAFFGQGTRLTVV.

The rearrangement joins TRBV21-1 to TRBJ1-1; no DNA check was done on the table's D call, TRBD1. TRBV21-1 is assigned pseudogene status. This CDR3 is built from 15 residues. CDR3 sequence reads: CASSKVSQVNTEAFF. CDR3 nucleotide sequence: TGTGCCAGCAGCAAAGTCAGTCAGGTTAACACTGAAGCTTTCTTT.

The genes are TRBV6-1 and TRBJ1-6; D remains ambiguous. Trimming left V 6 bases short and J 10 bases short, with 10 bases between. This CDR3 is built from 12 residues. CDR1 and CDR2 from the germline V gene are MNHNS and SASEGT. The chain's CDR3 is CASSHQQSPLHF. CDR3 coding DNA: TGTGCCAGCAGCCATCAGCAGTCACCCCTCCACTTT.

For the CDR3, the DNA is TGTGCCAGCAGCCCACTACCGGGACTAGCGGGAGTCAATGAGCAGTTCTTC. It codes for CASSPLPGLAGVNEQFF. The rearrangement links TRBV7-3 to TRBJ2-1; 14 positions match TRBD2. The germline V gene encodes CDR1 SGHTA and CDR2 FQGTGA. Trimming cost V 5 bases and J 6 bases; bases outside gene matches: 9. There are 17 residues in the CDR3.

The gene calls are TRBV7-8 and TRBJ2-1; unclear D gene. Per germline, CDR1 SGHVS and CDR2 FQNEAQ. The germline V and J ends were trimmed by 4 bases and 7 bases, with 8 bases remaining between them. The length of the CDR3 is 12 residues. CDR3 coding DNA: TGTGCCAGCAGCTATCGGAGAAATGAGCAGTTCTTC. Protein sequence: CASSYRRNEQFF.

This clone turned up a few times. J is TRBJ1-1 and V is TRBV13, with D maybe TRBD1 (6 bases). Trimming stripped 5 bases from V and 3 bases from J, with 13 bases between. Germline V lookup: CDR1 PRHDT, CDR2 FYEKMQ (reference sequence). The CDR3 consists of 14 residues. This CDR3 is CASSLRTVYTEAFF. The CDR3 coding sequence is TGTGCCAGCAGCCTCCGGACAGTATACACTGAAGCTTTCTTT.

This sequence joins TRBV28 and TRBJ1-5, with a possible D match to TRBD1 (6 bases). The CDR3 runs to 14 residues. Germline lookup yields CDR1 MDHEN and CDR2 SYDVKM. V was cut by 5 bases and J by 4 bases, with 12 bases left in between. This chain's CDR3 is CASSLSGANQPQHF. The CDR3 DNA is TGTGCCAGCAGTCTGTCGGGGGCAAATCAGCCCCAGCATTTT.

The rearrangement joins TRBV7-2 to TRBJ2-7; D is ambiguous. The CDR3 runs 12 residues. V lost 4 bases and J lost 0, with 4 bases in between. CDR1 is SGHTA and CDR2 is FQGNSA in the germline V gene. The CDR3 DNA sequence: TGTGCCAGCAGCTGGAACTCCTACGAGCAGTACTTC. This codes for CASSWNSYEQYF.